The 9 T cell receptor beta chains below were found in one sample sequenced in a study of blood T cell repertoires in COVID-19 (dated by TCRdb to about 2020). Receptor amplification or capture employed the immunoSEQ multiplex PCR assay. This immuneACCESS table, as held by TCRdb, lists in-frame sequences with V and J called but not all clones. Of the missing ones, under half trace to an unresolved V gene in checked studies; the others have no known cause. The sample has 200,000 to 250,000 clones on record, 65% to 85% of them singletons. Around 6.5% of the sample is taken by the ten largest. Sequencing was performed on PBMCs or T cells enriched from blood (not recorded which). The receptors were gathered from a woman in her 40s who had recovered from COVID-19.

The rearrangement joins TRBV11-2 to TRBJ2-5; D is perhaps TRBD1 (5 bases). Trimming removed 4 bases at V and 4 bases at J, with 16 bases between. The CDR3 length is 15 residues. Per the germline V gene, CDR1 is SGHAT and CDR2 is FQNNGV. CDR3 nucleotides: TGTGCCAGCAGCTCCCCCCGGCAGGGAAGAGAGACCCAGTACTTC. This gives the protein CASSSPRQGRETQYF.

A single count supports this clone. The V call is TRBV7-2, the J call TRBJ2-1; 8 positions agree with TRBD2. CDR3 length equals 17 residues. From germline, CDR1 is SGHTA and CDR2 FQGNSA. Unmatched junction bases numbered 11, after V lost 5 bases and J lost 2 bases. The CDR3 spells CASSLVPLAVPYNEQFF. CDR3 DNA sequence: TGTGCCAGCAGCCTAGTCCCACTAGCGGTCCCCTACAATGAGCAGTTCTTC.

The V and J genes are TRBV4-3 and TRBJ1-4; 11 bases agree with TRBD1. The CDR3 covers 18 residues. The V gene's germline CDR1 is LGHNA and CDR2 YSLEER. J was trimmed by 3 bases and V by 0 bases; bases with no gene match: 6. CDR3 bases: TGCGCCAGCAGCCAAGATCCTCCGGGACAGGGGGCTAATGAAAAACTGTTTTTT. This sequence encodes CASSQDPPGQGANEKLFF.

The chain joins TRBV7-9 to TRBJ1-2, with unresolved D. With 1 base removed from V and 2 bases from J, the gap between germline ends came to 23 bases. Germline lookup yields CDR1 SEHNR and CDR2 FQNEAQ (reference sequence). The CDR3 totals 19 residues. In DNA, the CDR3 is TGTGCCAGCAGCTTAGGAGCTCGAGACCTCTGGGCTACGAACTATGGCTACACCTTC. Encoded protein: CASSLGARDLWATNYGYTF.

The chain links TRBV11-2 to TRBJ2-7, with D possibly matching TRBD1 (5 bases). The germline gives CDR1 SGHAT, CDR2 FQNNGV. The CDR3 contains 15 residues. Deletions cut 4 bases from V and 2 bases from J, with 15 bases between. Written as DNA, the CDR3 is TGTGCCAGCAGCTCTATAGGGGTGCTGACCTACGAGCAGTACTTC. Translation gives CASSSIGVLTYEQYF.

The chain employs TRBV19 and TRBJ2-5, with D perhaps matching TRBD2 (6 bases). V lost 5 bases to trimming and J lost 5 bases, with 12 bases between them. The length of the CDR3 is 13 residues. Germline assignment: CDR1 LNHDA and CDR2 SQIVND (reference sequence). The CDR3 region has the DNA TGTGCCAGTAGTGCTAGCGTGACGGAGACCCAGTACTTC. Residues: CASSASVTETQYF.

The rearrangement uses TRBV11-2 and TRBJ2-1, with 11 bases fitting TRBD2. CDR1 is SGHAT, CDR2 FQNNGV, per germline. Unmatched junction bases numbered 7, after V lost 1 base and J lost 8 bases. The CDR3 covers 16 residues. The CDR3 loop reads CASSLGLTSGSDEQFF. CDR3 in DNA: TGTGCCAGCAGCTTAGGCCTCACTAGCGGGAGTGATGAGCAGTTCTTC.

Written as DNA, the CDR3 is TGTGCCATCAGTGAGTCTGGCCAGGGTGGTTCACCCCTCCACTTT. As protein: CAISESGQGGSPLHF. This chain uses TRBV10-3 with TRBJ1-6; D possibly corresponds to TRBD1 (5 bases). Trimming stripped 0 bases from V and 9 bases from J, with 12 bases between. CDR1 and CDR2 (germline): ENHRY, SYGVKD. The CDR3 contains 15 residues.

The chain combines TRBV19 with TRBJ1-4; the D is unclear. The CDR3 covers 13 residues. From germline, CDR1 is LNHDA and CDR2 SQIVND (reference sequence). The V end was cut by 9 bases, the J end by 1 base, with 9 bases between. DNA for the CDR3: TGTGCCAGCGCGGTGGGAACTAATGAAAAACTGTTTTTT. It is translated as CASAVGTNEKLFF. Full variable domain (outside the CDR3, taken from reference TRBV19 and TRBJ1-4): DGGITQSPKYLFRKEGQNVTLSCEQNLNHDAMYWYRQDPGQGLRLIYYSQIVNDFQKGDIAEGYSVSREKKESFPLTVTSAQKNPTAFYLCASAVGTNEKLFFGSGTQLSVL.